These 18 T cell receptor beta chains originate from one sample sequenced in a study. Tregs were sorted as CD4+CD25+CD127-/low cells. In TCRdb, the 5' RACE reads were re-called with MiXCR into one record per CDR3 protein. Of 6,000 to 7,500 distinct CDR3 sequences in the sample, roughly 73% were seen once. Sequenced material: tumor-infiltrating Tregs sorted from the breast tumor. These receptors were taken from a female donor with breast cancer.

This clonotype came up a few times. The chain is built from TRBV20-1 and TRBJ2-7, with D possibly TRBD2 on 5 matching bases. The V gene's germline CDR1 is DFQATT and CDR2 SNEGSKA (reference sequence). V lost 3 bases to trimming and J lost 3 bases, with 12 bases between them. The CDR3 has 13 residues. CDR3 DNA: TGCAGTGCTAGCCGGGGAGAAAACTACGAGCAGTACTTC. It specifies CSASRGENYEQYF.

Here the CDR3 reads CASRGLAGGTGELFF. The CDR3, as DNA: TGTGCCAGCAGAGGACTAGCGGGTGGCACCGGGGAGCTGTTTTTT. The chain is built from TRBV7-2 and TRBJ2-2, with TRBD2 matching over 11 bases. This CDR3 contains 15 residues. With V trimmed by 6 bases and J by 4 bases, 4 bases remained unmatched. Germline values: CDR1 SGHTA, CDR2 FQGNSA. The full variable domain, in which reference TRBV7-2 and TRBJ2-2 provide the parts outside the CDR3, is GAGVSQSPSNKVTEKGKDVELRCDPISGHTALYWYRQSLGQGLEFLIYFQGNSAPDKSGLPSDRFSAERTGGSVSTLTIQRTQQEDSAVYLCASRGLAGGTGELFFGEGSRLTVL.

The chain is built from TRBV6-5 and TRBJ1-2, with unresolved D. Trimming stripped 8 bases from V and 2 bases from J, with 9 bases between. The CDR3 length is 12 residues. Germline V lookup: CDR1 MNHEY, CDR2 SVGAGI. The CDR3 DNA is TGTGCCAGCGGGGAGTCCAACTATGGCTACACCTTC. This sequence encodes CASGESNYGYTF.

The genes are TRBV5-5 and TRBJ2-1; TRBD2 agrees at 12 bases. With V trimmed by 3 bases and J by 9 bases, 16 bases remained unmatched. The V gene's germline CDR1 is SGHKS and CDR2 YYEKEE (reference sequence). The CDR3 runs to 18 residues. CDR3 amino acids: CASSSRPLAGGAKGEQFF. CDR3 nucleotide sequence: TGTGCCAGCAGCTCGAGACCCCTAGCGGGGGGGGCTAAGGGTGAGCAGTTCTTC.

This chain links TRBV20-1 with TRBJ2-1; D not resolved. CDR1 and CDR2 from the germline V gene are DFQATT and SNEGSKA (reference sequence). This CDR3 has 14 residues. V was cut by 0 bases and J by 10 bases, with 16 bases left in between. The CDR3 sequence is CSARERSSLREQFF. CDR3 coding DNA: TGCAGTGCTAGAGAGCGCTCGAGTTTGCGAGAGCAGTTCTTC.

CDR3 in amino acids: CASSLFGGTLNEQFF. The CDR3 region has the DNA TGTGCCAGCAGCTTATTTGGTGGGACATTGAATGAGCAGTTCTTC. The chain carries TRBV7-3 and TRBJ2-1, with D perhaps TRBD1 (6 bases). The CDR3 has 15 residues. The germline V gene has CDR1 SGHTA and CDR2 FQGTGA. The germline V and J ends were trimmed by 2 bases and 7 bases, with 15 bases remaining between them.

The gene calls are TRBV3-1 and TRBJ2-7; perhaps TRBD2 as D (5 bases). The CDR3 loop spans 13 amino acids. Germline loops: CDR1 LGHDT, CDR2 YNNKEL (reference sequence). The germline V and J ends were trimmed by 1 base and 7 bases, with 11 bases remaining between them. DNA for the CDR3: TGTGCCAGCAGCCAAGTAGGAGGAGGAGAGCAGTACTTC. Translation: CASSQVGGGEQYF.

The chain has TRBV7-3 and TRBJ2-3; perhaps TRBD2 as D (6 bases). Germline lookup yields CDR1 SGHTA and CDR2 FQGTGA. The CDR3 is made up of 17 amino acids. Trimming left V 3 bases short and J 3 bases short, with 19 bases between. The DNA for the CDR3 is TGTGCCAGCAGCTTCGTAGCGGACCCGAGGGTAACAGATACGCAGTATTTT. As protein: CASSFVADPRVTDTQYF.

The CDR3 coding sequence is TGCAGTGCTAGTAAGCGGGGGGGCCCTAATGAGCAGTTCTTC. It is translated as CSASKRGGPNEQFF. The chain combines TRBV20-1 with TRBJ2-1; 10 bases map to TRBD2. This CDR3 contains 14 residues. Losses at the gene ends were 3 bases for V and 7 bases for J; bases not matched to a gene: 6. Germline-derived CDR1 and CDR2 are DFQATT and SNEGSKA (reference sequence).

V usage is TRBV7-2 and J usage is TRBJ2-1; 7 nucleotides agree with TRBD2. Per the germline V gene, CDR1 is SGHTA and CDR2 is FQGNSA. This CDR3 spans 16 amino acids. Germline trimming cut 5 bases from V and 5 bases from J; bases unmatched to any gene: 12. This CDR3 reads CASSPGSGAGNNEQFF. CDR3 bases: TGTGCCAGCAGCCCCGGGAGCGGGGCGGGCAACAATGAGCAGTTCTTC.

The chain has TRBV6-5 and TRBJ2-2, with 11 bases fitting TRBD2. Germline V lookup: CDR1 MNHEY, CDR2 SVGAGI. The CDR3 is 15 residues long. V was clipped by 8 bases and J by 7 bases; unmatched bases: 9. The CDR3 is CASRTSGGWGGELFF. In nucleotides, the CDR3 is TGTGCCAGCCGAACTAGCGGGGGCTGGGGCGGGGAGCTGTTTTTT.

V gene TRBV20-1 combines with J gene TRBJ1-4; unclear D gene. V lost 0 bases and J lost 0, with 5 bases in between. The CDR3 runs 14 residues. Germline-derived CDR1 and CDR2 are DFQATT and SNEGSKA (reference sequence). CDR3: CSARETATNEKLFF. The DNA for the CDR3 is TGCAGTGCTAGAGAAACAGCAACTAATGAAAAACTGTTTTTT.

The J gene is TRBJ1-5, the V gene TRBV5-4; D gene ambiguous. From germline, CDR1 is SGHNT and CDR2 YYREEE (reference sequence). Trimming removed 0 bases at V and 7 bases at J, with 14 bases between. The CDR3 is 15 amino acids. The CDR3 protein is CASSLDGIMGQPQHF. CDR3 bases: TGTGCCAGCAGCTTGGACGGCATAATGGGACAGCCCCAGCATTTT.

The CDR3 loop is CASSLGPIPTRETQYF. The CDR3 DNA follows: TGTGCCAGCAGTTTAGGTCCCATCCCAACACGGGAGACCCAGTACTTC. The chain combines TRBV12-3 or TRBV12-4 with TRBJ2-5, with unresolved D. The CDR3 runs 16 residues. Deletions cut 1 base from V and 5 bases from J, with 17 bases between.

The chain is built from TRBV7-2 and TRBJ2-3, with 11 bases lining up with TRBD2. CDR1 and CDR2 from the germline V gene are SGHTA and FQGNSA. J was trimmed by 0 bases and V by 2 bases; bases with no gene match: 7. The CDR3 covers 18 residues. The CDR3 protein is CASSLRPLAGVSTDTQYF. Written as DNA, the CDR3 is TGTGCCAGCAGCTTAAGGCCACTAGCGGGGGTTAGCACAGATACGCAGTATTTT.

This clonotype has just a few counts. The chain employs TRBV5-1 and TRBJ1-2; 7 bases match TRBD1. This CDR3 region has 14 residues. Germline CDR1 SGHRS, CDR2 YFSETQ. V was pared by 5 bases and J by 6 bases, with 10 bases of the junction left unmatched. CDR3 amino acids: CASSFTGTANGYTF. As DNA, the CDR3 is TGCGCCAGCAGTTTTACCGGGACAGCAAATGGCTACACCTTC.

CDR3 bases: TGTGCCAGCAGCCGTGGACGTGCCTCTGGAAACACCATATATTTT. Its protein is CASSRGRASGNTIYF. The J gene is TRBJ1-3, the V gene TRBV6-5; no definite D call. The germline CDR1 and CDR2 sequences are MNHEY and SVGAGI. The CDR3 has 15 amino acids. V was pared by 6 bases and J by 0 bases, with 12 bases between.

V is TRBV5-1 and J is TRBJ2-3; TRBD1 matches 7 bases. Germline V CDR1 and CDR2: SGHRS, YFSETQ. The CDR3 sequence is 14 residues long. The trim removed 4 bases at V and 4 bases at J, leaving 6 bases unmatched. For the CDR3, the DNA is TGCGCCAGCAGCGTGACAGGGCGGGCAGATACGCAGTATTTT. Its translation: CASSVTGRADTQYF.